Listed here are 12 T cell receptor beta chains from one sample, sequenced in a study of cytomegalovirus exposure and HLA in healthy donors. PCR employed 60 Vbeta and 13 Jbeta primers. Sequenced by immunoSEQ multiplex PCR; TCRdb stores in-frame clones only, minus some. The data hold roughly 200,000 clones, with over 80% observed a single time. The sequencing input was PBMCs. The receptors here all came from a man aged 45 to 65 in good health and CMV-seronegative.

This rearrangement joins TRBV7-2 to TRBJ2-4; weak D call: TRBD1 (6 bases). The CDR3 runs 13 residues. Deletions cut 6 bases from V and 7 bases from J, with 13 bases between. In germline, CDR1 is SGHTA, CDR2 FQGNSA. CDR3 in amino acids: CASRKQGGNIQYF. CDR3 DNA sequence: TGTGCCAGCAGGAAACAGGGCGGCAACATTCAGTACTTC.

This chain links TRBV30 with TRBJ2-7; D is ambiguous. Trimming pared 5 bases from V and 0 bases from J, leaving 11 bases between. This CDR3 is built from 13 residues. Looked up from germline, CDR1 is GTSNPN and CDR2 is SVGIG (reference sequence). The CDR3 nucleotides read TGTGCCTGGGAGGCTCCCAGCTCCTACGAGCAGTACTTC. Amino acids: CAWEAPSSYEQYF.

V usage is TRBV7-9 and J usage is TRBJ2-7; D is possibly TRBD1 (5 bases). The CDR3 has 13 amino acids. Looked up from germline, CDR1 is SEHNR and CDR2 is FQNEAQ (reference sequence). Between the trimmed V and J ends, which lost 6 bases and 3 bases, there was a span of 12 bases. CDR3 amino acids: CASRSREGYEQYF. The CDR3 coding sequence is TGTGCCAGCAGGAGCAGGGAAGGCTACGAGCAGTACTTC.

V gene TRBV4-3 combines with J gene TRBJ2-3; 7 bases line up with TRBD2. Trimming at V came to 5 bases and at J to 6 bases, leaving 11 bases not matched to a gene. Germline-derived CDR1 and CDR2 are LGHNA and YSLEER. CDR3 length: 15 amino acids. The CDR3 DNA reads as TGCGCCAGCAGCTCCGCTAGCGGTCCCGTCGATACGCAGTATTTT. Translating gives CASSSASGPVDTQYF.

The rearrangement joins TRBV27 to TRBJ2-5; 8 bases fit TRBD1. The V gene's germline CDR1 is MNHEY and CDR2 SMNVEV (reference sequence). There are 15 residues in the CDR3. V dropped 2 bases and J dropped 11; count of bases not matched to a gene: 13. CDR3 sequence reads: CASSLIRQGALGQYF. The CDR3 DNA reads TGTGCCAGCAGTTTAATTCGGCAGGGGGCGCTTGGGCAGTACTTC.

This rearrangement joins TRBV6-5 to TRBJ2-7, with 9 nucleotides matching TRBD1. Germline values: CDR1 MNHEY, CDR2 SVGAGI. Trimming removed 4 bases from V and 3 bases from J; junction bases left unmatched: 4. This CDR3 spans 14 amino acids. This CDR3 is CASSSTGGSYEQYF. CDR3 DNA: TGTGCCAGCAGTTCAACAGGGGGCAGCTACGAGCAGTACTTC.

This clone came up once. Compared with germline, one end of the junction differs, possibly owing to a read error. The CDR3 nucleotides read TGTGCCAGCTCACCAGTCCCCAATCATCCCCAGCATTTT. Amino acid sequence: CASSPVPNHPQHF. The chain is built from TRBV18 and TRBJ1-5; D not resolved. Per the germline V gene, CDR1 is KGHSH and CDR2 is LQKENI. There are 13 residues in the CDR3.

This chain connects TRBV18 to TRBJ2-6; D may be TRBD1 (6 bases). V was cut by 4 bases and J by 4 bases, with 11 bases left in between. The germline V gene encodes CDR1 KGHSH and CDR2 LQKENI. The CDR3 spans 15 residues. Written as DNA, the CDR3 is TGTGCCAGCTCACTCCAGGGGCCCGGGGCCAACGTCCTGACTTTC. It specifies CASSLQGPGANVLTF.

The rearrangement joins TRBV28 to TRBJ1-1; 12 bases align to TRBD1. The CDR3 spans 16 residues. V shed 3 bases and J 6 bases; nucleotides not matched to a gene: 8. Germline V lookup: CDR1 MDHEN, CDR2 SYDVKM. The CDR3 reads CASSLVWGQGAAEAFF. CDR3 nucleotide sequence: TGTGCCAGCAGTTTGGTATGGGGACAGGGGGCCGCTGAAGCTTTCTTT.

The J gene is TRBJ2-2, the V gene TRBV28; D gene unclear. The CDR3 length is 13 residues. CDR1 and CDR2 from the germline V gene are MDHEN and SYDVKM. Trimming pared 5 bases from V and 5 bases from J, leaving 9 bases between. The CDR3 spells CASSHSSTGELFF. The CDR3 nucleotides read TGTGCCAGCAGTCATAGTAGTACCGGGGAGCTGTTTTTT.

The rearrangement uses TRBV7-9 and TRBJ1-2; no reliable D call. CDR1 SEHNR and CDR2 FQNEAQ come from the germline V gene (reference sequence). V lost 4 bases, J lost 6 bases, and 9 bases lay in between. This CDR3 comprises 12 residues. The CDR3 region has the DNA TGTGCCAGCAGCTACCTCGGGGATGGCTACACCTTC. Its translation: CASSYLGDGYTF.

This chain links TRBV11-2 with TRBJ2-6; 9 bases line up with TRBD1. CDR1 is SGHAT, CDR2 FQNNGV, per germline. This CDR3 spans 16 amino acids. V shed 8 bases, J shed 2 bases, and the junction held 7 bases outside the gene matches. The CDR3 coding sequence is TGTGCCAGCGGCCGGGACAGGGTTGCTGGGGCCAACGTCCTGACTTTC. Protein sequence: CASGRDRVAGANVLTF.